The sequence of this T cell receptor (beta chain) was determined in a study of T-cell reconstitution after alpha-beta-depleted transplantation in children (dated by TCRdb to about 2016). Context from the whole study: Using TCR repertoire profiling, the study quantitatively followed how T-cell immune reconstitution unfolded in children after TCRalphabeta/CD19-depleted allogeneic hematopoietic cell transplantation.

This clonotype was counted at least ten times. Its binding antigen is unknown. It has no much larger one-base neighbor in the sample; base qualities were not kept. The CDR3 measures 16 amino acids from cysteine to phenylalanine. CDR3 DNA only is kept here, 48 bases in frame from base 1. CDR1 and CDR2, looked up from the germline V gene, are SGDLS and YYNGEE. V is cut by 4 bases and J by 2 bases, and the space between the germline ends is 17 bases. Receptors were amplified or captured by PCR. TCRdb lists the instrument as Illumina HiSeq 2500. To normalize quantification of the TCRbeta repertoire, the TCR libraries were built with molecular barcoding that relied on unique molecular identifiers. The raw public data were reprocessed by TCRdb itself: fastp quality trimming at Q25, MiXCR clonotype calling, in-frame beta chains only. Rows matching on CDR3 protein sequence are summarized as one entry with the most common DNA and genes. The sample table holds a few hundred thousand distinct CDR3 sequences, of which 9% to 10% were seen once. Of the sample, 5% to 5.5% falls within the top ten clones.

Recombination connected TRBV9 to TRBJ2-3; the D gene assignment is perhaps TRBD1 or TRBD2, with each matching 6 bases. Here the sequenced sample was PBMCs from the stem cell graft donor, taken from the stem cell graft. The clonotype originates from a human donor who donated a stem cell graft to a child with SCID. The CDR3 amino acid sequence is: CASSPERGAYTDTQYF. The nucleotide sequence is TGTGCCAGCAGCCCCGAGAGGGGGGCTTACACAGATACGCAGTATTTT.